A selection of T cell receptor beta chains follows, all from one sample in a study of blood T cell repertoires in COVID-19. Produced via immunoSEQ multiplex PCR; TCRdb's table is partial and in-frame only. In the table there are about 250,000 clones, approximately 78% of which are singletons. Source material: PBMCs or T cells enriched from blood (not recorded which). The receptor source for this set is a man between 40 and 49 years old who had been exposed to COVID-19. Both conserved end residues are trimmed from each CDR3. The order of the fields is V gene, CDR3 protein.

TRBV6-4,ASSDSAGADTQY
TRBV11-2,ASSRRQGDPRIDEQY
TRBV5-1,ASSIQSGSYEQY
TRBV30,AWREGTGKAF
TRBV7-6,ASSGTGTSAYEQY
TRBV5-6,ASSLGTGDNQPQH
TRBV25-1,ASSDLAGADNEQF
TRBV30,AWSVGRRGSDTQY
TRBV5-4,ASRPLAGSYEQY
TRBV15,ATSSPIRGGELF
TRBV28,ASSSGTIGNQPQH
TRBV23-1,ASSNRGIDEQY
TRBV3-1/TRBV3-2,ATGGGPDTQY
TRBV9,ASSGGLAGGANIQY
TRBV7-9,ASNFGQGSPMNTEAF
TRBV4-2,ASSPQGVTEAF
TRBV20-1,SASQGGVQPQH
TRBV11-3,ASSQEELGYT
TRBV10-1,ASSEADRDEQF
TRBV1,TTSWENELAGPEYEQY
TRBV13,ASSLGTGAYEQY
TRBV2,ASSEGGVRTDTQY
TRBV6-4,ASSDYWDRKAVNASIQY
TRBV30,AWSEEGPQETQY
TRBV9,ASSYGSGANVLT
TRBV21-1,ASRTNNEQF
TRBV5-1,ASSLELAGGRTGELF
TRBV18,ASSYDRALSEQF
TRBV10-3,AISVNRDRGETQY
TRBV19,ATTGVGANVLT
TRBV24-1,ATRETGANTEAF
TRBV18,ASSPRDTDGYT
TRBV19,ASSSRQRGGVNTEAF
TRBV21-1,ASSPLFLPVEKETQY
TRBV10-3,AIRSEANEKLF
TRBV5-1,ASSLEYRGRGETQY
TRBV7-3,ASSQQDGGRDTDTQY
TRBV24-1,ATSDYGETQY
TRBV18,ASSPSVDSLYEQY
TRBV29-1,SARWGPNSPLH
TRBV3-1/TRBV3-2,ASSQGDQPQH
TRBV13,ASTLYRSSGNTIY
TRBV3-1/TRBV3-2,ASSQERRGRRGYHEQY
TRBV4-1,ATSSSGRGTDTQY
TRBV7-8,ASKHLGHLTSGANVLT
TRBV5-6,ASSSRGFSSYEQY
TRBV7-3,ASSFTHSRSNEQF
TRBV12-5,ASGLDLATSGEQY
TRBV15,ATSRDRGETQY
TRBV18,ASSPGSGRGQPQH
TRBV25-1,ASSRGVNTEAF
TRBV5-1,ASSLNRGLSTEAF
TRBV15,ATSRDNGFEEF
TRBV12-3/TRBV12-4,ASSNRGLAF
TRBV14,ASSQVGAAGNTIY